This T cell receptor (beta chain) was sequenced in a study of T cells in Graves' hyperthyroidism and ophthalmopathy. TCR beta CDR3 regions were amplified from RNA. During a first-round RT-PCR of the TCR CDR3, the HTBI primer set was used. TCRdb re-called the multiplex PCR reads with MiXCR, one entry per CDR3 protein. The sample holds about 560,000 distinct CDR3 sequences, roughly a sixth seen once. This clonotype has just a few counts. Its antigen is not known. The study, taken as a whole, reports: By a 13 V-J model, ophthalmopathy was set apart from stable hyperthyroidism. Median prediction lead before ophthalmopathy onset was 6.5 to 7 months with the model.

The specimen sequenced was blood. The sequence derives from a woman in her late teens or twenties with Graves' hyperthyroidism.

The CDR3 region is CASSEGLEDEQYF. The CDR3 coding sequence is TGTGCCAGCAGTGAGGGACTAGAGGACGAGCAGTACTTC. The chain employs TRBV25-1 and TRBJ2-7, with 8 bases lining up with TRBD2. Germline lookup yields CDR1 MGHDK and CDR2 SYGVNS. The V segment lost 3 bases and the J segment 5 bases; nucleotides outside the gene matches: 3. This CDR3 is built from 13 residues.